This T cell receptor (beta chain) was recovered during a study of blood T cell repertoires in COVID-19. Original processing methods: Estimated nucleated cell counts came from reference gene primer amplification. Data came from immunoSEQ multiplex PCR; TCRdb stores just in-frame clones and leaves some out. V and J calls and clone size follow that table, whereas D and trimming were derived from the DNA. Of 90,000 to 150,000 clones in the sample, 75% to 85% were seen once. The CDR3 runs 14 residues. Trimming left V 9 bases short and J 0 bases short, with 12 bases between. Germline V gene data show CDR1 as LNHDA and CDR2 as SQIVND (reference sequence).

This clonotype originated in a human donor in a cohort sampled during active COVID-19. The sequenced sample was peripheral blood. V usage is TRBV19 and J usage is TRBJ1-3, with no clear D. DNA of the CDR3: TGTGCCAGCCGGCGGACTTACTCTGGAAACACCATATATTTT. Residues: CASRRTYSGNTIYF.